The 14 T cell receptor beta chains below were found in one sample sequenced in a study of vaccination and CD4 T cells after COVID-19. Cultured CD4+ T cell DNA was sequenced using the Oncomine TCR Beta short-read assay. TCRdb reprocessed the PCR reads via MiXCR and lists one record per CDR3 protein. The top ten hold about an eighth of the sample, which has 10,000 to 15,000 distinct CDR3 sequences, around 59% seen once. Treatment defined: roughly 10-day PBMC culture with coronavirus spike peptide pools or control peptides (ViraFEST assay). Their antigens remain unidentified. Material: CD4+ T cells from blood, cultured in vitro. Receptors were obtained from a human donor who had recovered from COVID-19.

This clonotype was found a few times. This chain joins TRBV20-1 and TRBJ2-7; 7 nucleotides align to TRBD2. J lost 4 bases, V lost 5 bases, and 11 bases had no gene match. The germline CDR1 and CDR2 sequences are DFQATT and SNEGSKA (reference sequence). This CDR3 region has 14 residues. Written as DNA, the CDR3 is TGCAGTGCTCCAGAGATCGGGACTACTTACGAGCAGTACTTC. Protein: CSAPEIGTTYEQYF.

The rearrangement uses TRBV20-1 and TRBJ1-1; the D is unclear. Germline V CDR1 and CDR2: DFQATT, SNEGSKA (reference sequence). CDR3 length equals 12 residues. V lost 6 bases to trimming and J lost 1 base, with 9 bases between them. For the CDR3, the DNA is TGCAGTGCCACTGCTGGGAACACTGAAGCTTTCTTT. It codes for CSATAGNTEAFF.

CDR3 sequence (DNA): TGTGCCAGCAGCTTCAGTGGGAACTATGGCTACACCTTC. It yields the protein CASSFSGNYGYTF. The chain is built from TRBV7-2 and TRBJ1-2; D is undetermined. Deletions cut 3 bases from V and 2 bases from J, with 7 bases between. The CDR3 totals 13 residues. Germline-derived CDR1 and CDR2 are SGHTA and FQGNSA.

J is TRBJ1-3 and V is TRBV28, with TRBD1 matching 7 bases. Germline lookup yields CDR1 MDHEN and CDR2 SYDVKM. J was trimmed by 0 bases and V by 6 bases; bases with no gene match: 5. This CDR3 has 15 residues. CDR3 sequence (DNA): TGTGCCAGCAGGCGCAGGGGGATCTCTGGAAACACCATATATTTT. Translation gives CASRRRGISGNTIYF.

This chain links TRBV20-1 with TRBJ2-5, with 8 positions matching TRBD2. Germline V gene sequence: CDR1 DFQATT, CDR2 SNEGSKA (reference sequence). After removal of 5 bases from V and 4 bases from J, the junction contained 9 bases not matched to a gene. The CDR3 extends over 14 amino acids. The CDR3 DNA sequence: TGCAGTGCTCAAAGCGGGAGAGTACCAGAGACCCAGTACTTC. Its protein product is CSAQSGRVPETQYF.

This chain links TRBV30 with TRBJ2-2; D gene ambiguous. Trimming took off 8 bases at V and 3 bases at J, with 7 bases between the two ends. The CDR3 totals 11 residues. CDR1 GTSNPN and CDR2 SVGIG come from the germline V gene (reference sequence). CDR3 in amino acids: CATSDTGELFF. In nucleotides, the CDR3 is TGTGCCACCTCGGACACCGGGGAGCTGTTTTTT.

This clonotype was observed a few times. The J gene is TRBJ2-1, the V gene TRBV7-2; weak D call: TRBD1 (6 bases). The CDR3 runs to 16 residues. Trimming took 3 bases from V and 4 from J, leaving 16 bases between them. From germline, CDR1 is SGHTA and CDR2 FQGNSA. DNA of the CDR3: TGTGCCAGCAGCTTGCATTCAGGGGTGACATACAATGAGCAGTTCTTC. This translates into CASSLHSGVTYNEQFF.

The chain recombines TRBV24-1 with TRBJ2-2; D ambiguous. The CDR3 runs to 15 residues. Germline-derived CDR1 and CDR2 are KGHDR and SFDVKD. V shed 4 bases and J shed 6 bases, with 14 bases lying between them. CDR3 nucleotides: TGTGCCACCAGTGACAACCCCCTTGGCGCCGGGGAGCTGTTTTTT. Its protein product is CATSDNPLGAGELFF.

The V gene is TRBV27, the J gene TRBJ2-4; TRBD1 aligns across 8 bases. J was trimmed by 7 bases and V by 5 bases; bases with no gene match: 10. Per the germline V gene, CDR1 is MNHEY and CDR2 is SMNVEV (reference sequence). The CDR3 extends over 15 amino acids. CDR3 DNA: TGTGCCAGCAGTCCGACTCCAGGGGGCGGGAACATTCAGTACTTC. Translation gives CASSPTPGGGNIQYF.

The sample holds one count of this clonotype. The V and J genes are TRBV10-3 and TRBJ1-1; 8 bases are shared with TRBD1. Germline trimming cut 6 bases from V and 7 bases from J; bases unmatched to any gene: 13. The CDR3 is made up of 15 amino acids. CDR1 is ENHRY and CDR2 is SYGVKD in the germline V gene. The CDR3 region is CAISTDRDGVGEAFF. In DNA, the CDR3 is TGTGCCATCAGCACGGACAGGGACGGCGTTGGTGAAGCTTTCTTT.

This clonotype was detected only a few times. The chain combines TRBV19 with TRBJ1-2, with D possibly being TRBD1 (5 bases). Germline-derived CDR1 and CDR2 are LNHDA and SQIVND (reference sequence). V was trimmed by 0 bases and J by 7 bases, leaving 9 bases between them. CDR3 length: 13 residues. CDR3 sequence reads: CASSIDRVGGYTF. CDR3 DNA: TGTGCCAGTAGTATAGACAGGGTCGGTGGCTACACCTTC.

The chain combines TRBV7-3 with TRBJ1-2; maybe TRBD1 (6 bases). Trimming took off 5 bases at V and 3 bases at J, with 13 bases between the two ends. The CDR3 has 14 residues. Per the germline V gene, CDR1 is SGHTA and CDR2 is FQGTGA. CDR3 sequence: CASSLGTPDYGYTF. The CDR3 nucleotides are TGTGCCAGCAGCCTAGGGACACCTGACTATGGCTACACCTTC.

The chain uses TRBV20-1 and TRBJ1-5, with unresolved D. Trimming pared 0 bases from V and 5 bases from J, leaving 14 bases between. The CDR3 consists of 15 residues. Germline values: CDR1 DFQATT, CDR2 SNEGSKA (reference sequence). The CDR3 DNA is TGCAGTGCTAGAGAAGAGGGCTTCTTCCATCAGCCCCAGCATTTT. As protein: CSAREEGFFHQPQHF.

The V call is TRBV28, the J call TRBJ1-2; a possible D gene is TRBD1 (5 bases). Looked up from germline, CDR1 is MDHEN and CDR2 is SYDVKM. The V end lost 4 bases, the J end lost 8 bases, and 20 bases lay between the germline ends. CDR3 length equals 15 residues. This CDR3 is CASSWRAGSASGYTF. The CDR3 DNA is TGTGCCAGCAGTTGGCGTGCAGGGAGCGCATCGGGCTACACCTTC.